This T cell receptor beta chain is drawn from a study of blood T cell repertoires in COVID-19. On the study more broadly: From the United States, Italy and Spain came samples of acute and convalescent COVID-19. Sample material is recorded as cDNA or gDNA derived from T cells, B-cell-depleted T cells, or PBMCs.

The CDR3 has 15 amino acids. The germline V gene has CDR1 MNHEY and CDR2 SVGAGI. V was pared by 6 bases and J by 0 bases, with 13 bases between. Authors' processing steps: How many nucleated cells were present was estimated from reference gene primer amplification. Sequenced by immunoSEQ multiplex PCR; TCRdb stores in-frame clones only, minus some. D and trimming were read from the DNA, whereas the V and J calls and clone size are those reported in that table. The table includes 150,000 to 200,000 clones, approximately 75% detected once. The TCR sequence derives from a human donor in a cohort sampled during active COVID-19. Sequencing was performed on peripheral blood. The chain combines TRBV6-5 with TRBJ2-3, with D possibly TRBD1 on 6 matching bases. The CDR3: CASRRQDLSTDTQYF. CDR3 nucleotide sequence: TGTGCCAGCAGACGACAGGATCTAAGCACAGATACGCAGTATTTT.